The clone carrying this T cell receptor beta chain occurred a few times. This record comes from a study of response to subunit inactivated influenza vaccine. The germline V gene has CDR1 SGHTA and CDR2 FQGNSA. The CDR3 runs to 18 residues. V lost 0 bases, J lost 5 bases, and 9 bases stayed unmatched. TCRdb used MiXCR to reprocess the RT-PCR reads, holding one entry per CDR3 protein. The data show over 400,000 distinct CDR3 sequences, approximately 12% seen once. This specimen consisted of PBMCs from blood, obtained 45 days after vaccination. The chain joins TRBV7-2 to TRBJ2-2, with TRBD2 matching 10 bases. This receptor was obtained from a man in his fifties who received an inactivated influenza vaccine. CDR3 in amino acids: CASSLARLAGAGTGELFF. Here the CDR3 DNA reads TGTGCCAGCAGCTTAGCGCGGCTAGCGGGGGCGGGTACCGGGGAGCTGTTTTTT.